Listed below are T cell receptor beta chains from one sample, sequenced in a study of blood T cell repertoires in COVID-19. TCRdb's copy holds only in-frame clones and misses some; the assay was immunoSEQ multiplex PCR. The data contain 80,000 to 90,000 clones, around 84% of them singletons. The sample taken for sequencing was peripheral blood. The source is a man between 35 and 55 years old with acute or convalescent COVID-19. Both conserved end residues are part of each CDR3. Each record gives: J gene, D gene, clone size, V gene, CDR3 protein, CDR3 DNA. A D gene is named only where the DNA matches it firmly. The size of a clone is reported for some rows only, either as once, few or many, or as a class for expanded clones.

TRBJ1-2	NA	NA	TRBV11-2	CASSFRQGHGYTF	TGTGCCAGCAGCTTCAGGCAGGGCCATGGCTACACCTTC
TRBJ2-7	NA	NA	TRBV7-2	CASSLVVSGGPHLRYEQYF	TGTGCCAGCAGCTTAGTCGTCTCCGGGGGGCCGCACCTTCGATACGAGCAGTACTTC
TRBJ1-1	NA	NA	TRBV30	CAWGLDIGALGTEAFF	TGTGCCTGGGGGTTAGACATAGGGGCCCTGGGCACTGAAGCTTTCTTT
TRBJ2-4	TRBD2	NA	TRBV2	CASSDRGLAWVIQYF	TGTGCCAGCAGTGACAGGGGACTAGCCTGGGTCATTCAGTACTTC
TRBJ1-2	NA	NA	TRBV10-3	CAIRWEGLYGYTF	TGTGCCATCAGGTGGGAGGGGCTCTATGGCTACACCTTC
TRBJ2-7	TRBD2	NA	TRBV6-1	CASSEALIAGRSSYEQYF	TGTGCCAGCAGTGAAGCGCTAATAGCGGGAAGGAGCTCCTACGAGCAGTACTTC
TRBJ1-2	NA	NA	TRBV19	CASSTQGNYGYTF	TGTGCCAGTAGTACGCAGGGTAACTATGGCTACACCTTC
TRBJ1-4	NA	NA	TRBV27	CASSLYQGKNEKLFF	TGTGCCAGCAGTTTATACCAGGGGAAAAATGAAAAACTGTTTTTT
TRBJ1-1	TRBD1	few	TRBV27	CASSRGTGKLNTEAFF	TGTGCCAGCAGTCGCGGGACAGGAAAATTGAACACTGAAGCTTTCTTT
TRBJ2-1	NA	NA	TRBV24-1	CATSDPGVMDEQFF	TGTGCCACCAGTGATCCGGGAGTGATGGATGAGCAGTTCTTC
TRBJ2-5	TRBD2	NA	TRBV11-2	CASSLGGLVTQYF	TGTGCCAGCAGCTTAGGGGGACTAGTGACCCAGTACTTC
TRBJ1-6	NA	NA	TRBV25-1	CASSEQGHNSPLHF	TGTGCCAGCAGTGAGCAGGGTCATAATTCACCCCTCCACTTT
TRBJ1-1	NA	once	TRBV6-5	CASSRNYRDATEAFF	TGTGCCAGCAGTCGTAACTACAGGGACGCCACTGAAGCTTTCTTT
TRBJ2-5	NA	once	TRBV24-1	CATARGETQYF	TGTGCCACGGCCAGGGGAGAGACCCAGTACTTC
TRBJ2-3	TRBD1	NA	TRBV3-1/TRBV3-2	CASSYTGEPDTQYF	TGTGCCAGCAGCTACACAGGGGAACCAGATACGCAGTATTTT
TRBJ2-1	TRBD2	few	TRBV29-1	CSVRPGLAGGLSINEQFF	TGCAGCGTCCGGCCGGGACTAGCGGGAGGGCTATCTATTAATGAGCAGTTCTTC
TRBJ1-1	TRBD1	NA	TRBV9	CASSETGRVNTEAFF	TGTGCCAGCAGCGAGACAGGGCGGGTGAACACTGAAGCTTTCTTT
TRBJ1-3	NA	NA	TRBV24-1	CATPGSHSGNTIYF	TGTGCCACCCCAGGCAGTCACTCTGGAAACACCATATATTTT
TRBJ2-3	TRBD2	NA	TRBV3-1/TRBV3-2	CASSHDPNALAAQTGADTQYF	TGTGCCAGCAGCCACGATCCTAATGCACTAGCGGCTCAAACGGGGGCAGATACGCAGTATTTT
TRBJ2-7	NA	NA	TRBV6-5	CASSHRAGINEQYF	TGTGCCAGCAGCCATCGTGCAGGGATCAACGAGCAGTACTTC
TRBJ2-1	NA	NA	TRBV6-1	CASSEVYGGNEQFF	TGTGCCAGCAGTGAGGTTTACGGGGGCAATGAGCAGTTCTTC
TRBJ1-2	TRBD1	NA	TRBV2	CASSPGQGGPYGYTF	TGTGCCAGCAGTCCTGGACAGGGGGGGCCCTATGGCTACACCTTC
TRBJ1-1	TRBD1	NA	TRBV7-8	CASSSSGGSGTEAFF	TGTGCCAGCAGCTCCTCAGGGGGATCGGGGACTGAAGCTTTCTTT
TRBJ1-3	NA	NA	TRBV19	CASSREGSSGNTIYF	TGTGCCAGTAGTCGCGAGGGTAGCTCTGGAAACACCATATATTTT
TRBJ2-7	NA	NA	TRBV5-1	CASRQAYEQYF	TGCGCCAGCAGACAGGCCTACGAGCAGTACTTC
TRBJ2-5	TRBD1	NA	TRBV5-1	CASSNSQGAGETQYF	TGCGCCAGCAGCAACTCACAGGGGGCGGGAGAGACCCAGTACTTC
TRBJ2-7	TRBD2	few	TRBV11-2	CASSLRRVAGTYEQYF	TGTGCCAGCAGCTTAAGGAGGGTAGCGGGTACCTACGAGCAGTACTTC
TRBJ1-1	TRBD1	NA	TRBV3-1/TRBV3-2	CASSQTGERAFF	TGTGCCAGCAGCCAAACAGGGGAAAGAGCTTTCTTT
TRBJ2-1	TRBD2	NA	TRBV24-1	CATSDPTSGRAYNEQFF	TGTGCCACCAGTGATCCGACTAGCGGGAGAGCCTACAATGAGCAGTTCTTC